This T cell receptor (beta chain) was identified during a study of blood T cell repertoires in COVID-19. Profiled with immunoSEQ multiplex PCR; TCRdb holds only in-frame clones, not every one. The sample consists of 180,000 or so clones, more than 80% of them appearing once. This clone was recorded only once. There are 13 residues in the CDR3. CDR1 is MDHEN, CDR2 SYDVKM, per germline. The V end lost 7 bases, the J end lost 4 bases, and 11 bases lay between the germline ends. Sequencing was performed on peripheral blood. The gene calls are TRBV28 and TRBJ1-5; D is unclear. The source is a woman aged 40 to 50 with COVID-19, enrolled during active disease. Written as DNA, the CDR3 is TGTGCCAGCATTGACGGGTGGAATCAGCCCCAGCATTTT. As protein: CASIDGWNQPQHF.